Presented here are 19 T cell receptor beta chains from one specimen sequenced in a study of CD8 T cells in Susac syndrome. cDNA came from roughly 0.47 to 1 ug RNA primed by random hexamers. TCRdb itself ran the immunoSEQ multiplex PCR reads through MiXCR, one entry per CDR3 protein. This sample yields roughly 100,000 distinct CDR3 sequences, of which around 94% are seen a single time; less than 0.4% belongs to the top ten. The sample taken for sequencing was CD4+ T cells from PBMCs. All receptors derive from a human donor with Susac syndrome.

The gene calls are TRBV5-1 and TRBJ2-2; the D gene could be TRBD1 or TRBD2 (5 bases each). V shed 5 bases and J shed 0 bases, with 11 bases lying between them. CDR1 and CDR2 (germline): SGHRS, YFSETQ. The length of the CDR3 is 15 residues. CDR3 in DNA: TGCGCCAGCAGTTCGGGACCGTCGAACACCGGGGAGCTGTTTTTT. It specifies CASSSGPSNTGELFF.

J is TRBJ1-2 and V is TRBV4-1; no clear D. This CDR3 has 15 amino acids. Trimming pared 0 bases from V and 2 bases from J, leaving 10 bases between. CDR1 is MGHRA and CDR2 is YSYEKL in the germline V gene. CDR3 residues: CASSQDSVMNYGYTF. As DNA, the CDR3 is TGCGCCAGCAGCCAAGATTCGGTAATGAACTATGGCTACACCTTC.

The chain joins TRBV12-3 or TRBV12-4 to TRBJ2-5; possible D gene TRBD2, 7 bases. This CDR3 has 13 amino acids. V lost 4 bases and J lost 4, with 10 bases in between. CDR3: CASSSRGGETQYF. In DNA form, the CDR3 reads TGTGCCAGCAGTTCTAGGGGGGGAGAGACCCAGTACTTC.

V is TRBV20-1 and J is TRBJ1-4, with a weak D call TRBD1 (5 bases). This CDR3 comprises 15 residues. The germline gives CDR1 DFQATT, CDR2 SNEGSKA (reference sequence). V lost 6 bases and J 4 bases, leaving 18 bases between the germline ends. This CDR3 reads CSARDSGRFNEKLFF. DNA for the CDR3: TGCAGTGCCCGAGACAGCGGAAGATTTAATGAAAAACTGTTTTTT.

J is TRBJ2-5 and V is TRBV20-1, with D uncertain. The length of the CDR3 is 11 residues. CDR1 is DFQATT, CDR2 SNEGSKA, per germline (reference sequence). Trimming removed 4 bases at V and 2 bases at J, with 5 bases between. This CDR3 is CSAINQETQYF. Here the CDR3 DNA reads TGCAGTGCTATCAATCAAGAGACCCAGTACTTC.

The V and J genes are TRBV18 and TRBJ2-7; TRBD2 might be the D (7 bases). CDR1 and CDR2 (germline): KGHSH, LQKENI. V shed 0 bases and J shed 7 bases, with 16 bases lying between them. This CDR3 comprises 15 residues. The CDR3 loop is CASSPPWRGQLEQYF. CDR3 nucleotides: TGTGCCAGCTCACCACCGTGGCGGGGGCAGTTGGAGCAGTACTTC.

The V gene is TRBV29-1, the J gene TRBJ2-2, with D tentatively TRBD2 (6 bases). Trimming removed 4 bases from V and 6 bases from J, with 12 bases in between. The CDR3 has 13 residues. CDR1 and CDR2 (germline): SQVTM, ANQGSEA. CDR3 region: CSVGRRDAGELFF. Here the CDR3 DNA reads TGCAGCGTTGGTCGGCGGGACGCCGGGGAGCTGTTTTTT.

This clonotype was seen only once. V and J are TRBV28 and TRBJ1-2, with D unclear. In germline, CDR1 is MDHEN, CDR2 SYDVKM. V was clipped by 6 bases and J by 7 bases, with 15 bases between them. The CDR3 is 13 residues long. As DNA, the CDR3 is TGTGCCAGCAGCCCGGCGGCCTTCGGTGGCTACACCTTC. Translation gives CASSPAAFGGYTF.

The gene calls are TRBV5-4 and TRBJ2-2, with D possibly TRBD2 on 5 matching bases. From germline, CDR1 is SGHNT and CDR2 YYREEE (reference sequence). Trimming left V 4 bases short and J 4 bases short, with 5 bases between. The CDR3 sequence is 12 residues long. The CDR3, as DNA: TGTGCCAGCAGCCGGGGCACCGGGGAGCTGTTTTTT. Its protein is CASSRGTGELFF. Drawing the rest from reference TRBV5-4 and TRBJ2-2, the complete variable domain is ETGVTQSPTHLIKTRGQQVTLRCSSQSGHNTVSWYQQALGQGPQFIFQYYREEENGRGNFPPRFSGLQFPNYSSELNVNALELDDSALYLCASSRGTGELFFGEGSRLTVL.

The chain uses TRBV7-3 and TRBJ2-3; 11 positions match TRBD1. The germline V gene encodes CDR1 SGHTA and CDR2 FQGTGA. This CDR3 comprises 16 residues. V gave up 5 bases and J gave up 5 bases; unmatched junction bases: 9. CDR3 nucleotides: TGTGCCAGCAGCGAAGGACAGGGGGCGCGTAGAGATACGCAGTATTTT. It encodes CASSEGQGARRDTQYF.

This clonotype was recorded once. The rearrangement joins TRBV29-1 to TRBJ2-1; no definite D call. CDR1 is SQVTM, CDR2 ANQGSEA, per germline. The CDR3 runs 11 residues. Trimming took off 1 base at V and 7 bases at J, with 5 bases between the two ends. DNA of the CDR3: TGCAGCGTTGAAGGTAGAAATGAGCAGTTCTTC. It encodes CSVEGRNEQFF.

V and J are TRBV6-6 and TRBJ2-3, with 7 bases that match TRBD2. CDR1 MNHNY and CDR2 SVGAGI come from the germline V gene (reference sequence). The CDR3 extends over 16 amino acids. Trimming took 5 bases from V and 2 from J; bases not matched to a gene: 10. CDR3 sequence: CASSPLGGGPTDTQYF. The CDR3 DNA sequence: TGTGCCAGCAGTCCATTAGGCGGGGGACCCACAGATACGCAGTATTTT.

This chain connects TRBV20-1 to TRBJ2-7, with D perhaps assigned TRBD1 or TRBD2 (5 bases each). V shed 0 bases and J shed 2 bases, with 14 bases lying between them. The CDR3 extends over 15 amino acids. Germline V gene data show CDR1 as DFQATT and CDR2 as SNEGSKA (reference sequence). The CDR3 region is CSARDLGRPPYEQYF. The CDR3 nucleotides read TGCAGTGCTAGAGATTTGGGACGGCCCCCCTACGAGCAGTACTTC.

This rearrangement joins TRBV20-1 to TRBJ1-2; D remains unclear. The CDR3 covers 13 residues. The germline gives CDR1 DFQATT, CDR2 SNEGSKA (reference sequence). The V gene lost 1 base and the J gene lost 4 bases, with 10 bases spanning the gap. The CDR3 DNA follows: TGCAGTGCTAGAGTCAGTGGTACCTATGGCTACACCTTC. Its translation: CSARVSGTYGYTF.

The chain couples TRBV15 to TRBJ2-7, with D maybe TRBD1 (6 bases). The V and J ends lost 1 base and 3 bases respectively, with 10 bases between them. The CDR3 extends over 14 amino acids. Germline CDR1 LNHNV, CDR2 YYDKDF (reference sequence). CDR3 region: CATSRAGTLYEQYF. The CDR3 coding sequence is TGTGCCACCAGCAGAGCCGGGACACTCTACGAGCAGTACTTC.

The rearrangement joins TRBV18 to TRBJ2-4; D is perhaps TRBD1 (5 bases). The CDR3 loop spans 13 amino acids. Trimming took off 3 bases at V and 7 bases at J, with 10 bases between the two ends. Germline CDR1 KGHSH, CDR2 LQKENI. In DNA, the CDR3 is TGTGCCAGCTCACCCGGACACGAGAACATTCAGTACTTC. Encoded protein: CASSPGHENIQYF.

The chain is built from TRBV25-1 and TRBJ2-1, with TRBD2 matching 11 bases. Germline CDR1 MGHDK, CDR2 SYGVNS. This CDR3 region has 16 residues. The J segment lost 8 bases and the V segment lost 2 bases, leaving 8 bases of the junction unmatched. The CDR3 loop reads CASSEDLAGGADEQFF. As DNA, the CDR3 is TGTGCCAGCAGTGAAGATCTAGCGGGGGGCGCGGATGAGCAGTTCTTC. The full variable domain, rest sourced from reference TRBV25-1 and TRBJ2-1, is EADIYQTPRYLVIGTGKKITLECSQTMGHDKMYWYQQDPGMELHLIHYSYGVNSTEKGDLSSESTVSRIRTEHFPLTLESARPSHTSQYLCASSEDLAGGADEQFFGPGTRLTVL.

The CDR3 here is CSVAGTQNTEAFF. The CDR3 DNA reads TGCAGCGTTGCCGGGACACAGAACACTGAAGCTTTCTTT. The rearrangement joins TRBV29-1 to TRBJ1-1, with D possibly matching TRBD1 (6 bases). The germline gives CDR1 SQVTM, CDR2 ANQGSEA. The CDR3 spans 13 residues. V was trimmed by 4 bases and J by 1 base, leaving 10 bases between them.

The chain is built from TRBV19 and TRBJ2-1; no reliable D call. CDR1 LNHDA and CDR2 SQIVND come from the germline V gene (reference sequence). V lost 3 bases and J 5 bases, leaving 8 bases between the germline ends. The CDR3 has 13 residues. The CDR3 is CASSMGSNNEQFF. The CDR3 DNA follows: TGTGCCAGTAGTATGGGCAGCAACAATGAGCAGTTCTTC.